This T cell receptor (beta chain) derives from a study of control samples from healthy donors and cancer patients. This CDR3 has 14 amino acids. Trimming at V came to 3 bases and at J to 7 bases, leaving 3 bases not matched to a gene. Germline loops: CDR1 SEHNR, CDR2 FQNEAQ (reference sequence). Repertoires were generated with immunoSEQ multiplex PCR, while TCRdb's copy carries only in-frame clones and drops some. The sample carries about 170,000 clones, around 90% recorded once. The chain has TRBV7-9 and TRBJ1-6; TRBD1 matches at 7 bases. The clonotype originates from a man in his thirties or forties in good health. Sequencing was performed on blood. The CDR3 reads CASSLTGTNSPLHF. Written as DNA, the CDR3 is TGTGCCAGCAGCTTGACAGGGACGAATTCACCCCTCCACTTT.